Listed here are 16 T cell receptor beta chains from one sample, sequenced in a study of blood T cell repertoires in COVID-19. Clones were sequenced by immunoSEQ multiplex PCR, and TCRdb holds only the in-frame ones, with some missing. The sample yields about 220,000 clones, about three quarters seen once. Sequencing was carried out using peripheral blood. The receptor source for this set is a woman aged 65 to 85 with acute or convalescent COVID-19.

The chain recombines TRBV29-1 with TRBJ2-1; 7 nucleotides match TRBD1. CDR1 and CDR2 from the germline V gene are SQVTM and ANQGSEA. J lost 7 bases, V lost 5 bases, and 8 bases had no gene match. The CDR3 runs 13 residues. In nucleotides, the CDR3 is TGCAGCGTTAGGAAGGGGGCCTCAAATGAGCAGTTCTTC. This encodes CSVRKGASNEQFF.

The chain has TRBV5-8 and TRBJ2-3; 8 nucleotides agree with TRBD2. CDR3 length equals 14 residues. Germline V lookup: CDR1 SGHTS, CDR2 YDEGEE. V dropped 1 base and J dropped 5; count of bases not matched to a gene: 3. The CDR3, as DNA: TGTGCCAGCAGCTTGCCGGGGGGGCAAGATACGCAGTATTTT. This sequence encodes CASSLPGGQDTQYF.

In this sample, this clone turned up a few times. V gene TRBV6-5 combines with J gene TRBJ1-1; D is perhaps TRBD1 (6 bases). The CDR3 sequence is 15 residues long. V dropped 6 bases and J dropped 3 bases, with 17 bases sitting between them. Per germline, CDR1 MNHEY and CDR2 SVGAGI. CDR3 sequence: CASRRGGGLDTEAFF. In DNA form, the CDR3 reads TGTGCCAGCAGAAGAGGGGGGGGTTTAGACACTGAAGCTTTCTTT.

This clone has a handful of counts. The rearrangement links TRBV30 to TRBJ2-1; 7 nucleotides match TRBD2. Germline V gives CDR1 GTSNPN, CDR2 SVGIG (reference sequence). CDR3 length: 13 residues. Losses at the gene ends were 3 bases for V and 4 bases for J; bases not matched to a gene: 3. Here the CDR3 reads CAWRGLKYNEQFF. As DNA, the CDR3 is TGTGCCTGGAGGGGACTAAAATACAATGAGCAGTTCTTC.

Only a few counts were recorded for this clone. The chain recombines TRBV3-1 (or the pseudogene TRBV3-2) with TRBJ1-1; no reliable D call. CDR3 length: 14 residues. Germline lookup yields CDR1 LGHDT and CDR2 YNNKEL (reference sequence). V lost 0 bases to trimming and J lost 4 bases, with 9 bases between them. The CDR3 region is CASSQESGSTEAFF. The CDR3 nucleotides are TGTGCCAGCAGCCAAGAGTCGGGGAGCACTGAAGCTTTCTTT.

The V gene is TRBV6-5, the J gene TRBJ1-3; 7 bases are shared with TRBD1. V lost 2 bases, J lost 2 bases, and 6 bases stayed unmatched. Per germline, CDR1 MNHEY and CDR2 SVGAGI. The CDR3 spans 16 residues. CDR3 sequence reads: CASSYTIQGTGNTIYF. For the CDR3, the DNA is TGTGCCAGCAGTTACACAATACAGGGGACTGGAAACACCATATATTTT.

V and J are TRBV18 and TRBJ2-1; TRBD2 is a possible D gene (5 bases). The CDR3 totals 13 residues. CDR1 KGHSH and CDR2 LQKENI come from the germline V gene. With 2 bases removed from V and 6 bases from J, the gap between germline ends came to 8 bases. The CDR3 nucleotides are TGTGCCAGCTCACCAACGGGGTTCAATGAGCAGTTCTTC. It yields the protein CASSPTGFNEQFF.

V gene TRBV14 combines with J gene TRBJ2-7; D is ambiguous. Trimming removed 3 bases from V and 3 bases from J, with 12 bases in between. The CDR3 totals 14 residues. CDR1 is SGHDN, CDR2 FVKESK, per germline. The CDR3 sequence is CASSHVDRFYEQYF. The DNA of the CDR3 is TGTGCCAGCAGCCATGTCGATCGGTTCTACGAGCAGTACTTC.

This chain uses TRBV9 with TRBJ1-5, with 7 bases matching TRBD1. Germline lookup yields CDR1 SGDLS and CDR2 YYNGEE. The V segment lost 3 bases and the J segment 3 bases; nucleotides outside the gene matches: 6. The CDR3 is made up of 15 amino acids. The CDR3 DNA follows: TGTGCCAGCAGCGAGGGGACAGAAATCAATCAGCCCCAGCATTTT. Translation gives CASSEGTEINQPQHF.

The rearrangement joins TRBV5-5 to TRBJ1-6; D unresolved. From germline, CDR1 is SGHKS and CDR2 YYEKEE (reference sequence). The CDR3 covers 14 residues. V was trimmed by 2 bases and J by 7 bases, leaving 10 bases between them. In nucleotides, the CDR3 is TGTGCCAGCAGCTTAGAGGTCGGGAATTCACCCCTCCACTTT. Its translation is CASSLEVGNSPLHF.

V and J are TRBV11-1 and TRBJ2-7; D perhaps matches TRBD2 (5 bases). The germline CDR1 and CDR2 sequences are SGHAT and FQDESV (reference sequence). The CDR3 totals 11 residues. Trimming removed 8 bases from V and 4 bases from J, with 9 bases in between. The CDR3 DNA follows: TGTGCCAGCTCTACGGGATACGAGCAGTACTTC. Amino acids: CASSTGYEQYF.

This sequence joins TRBV19 and TRBJ1-1; D perhaps matches TRBD1 (6 bases). Between the trimmed V and J ends, which lost 3 bases and 5 bases, there was a span of 19 bases. The CDR3 is made up of 16 amino acids. Germline CDR1 and CDR2: LNHDA and SQIVND (reference sequence). The CDR3 nucleotides read TGTGCCAGTAGTATCAAAGGGGGGGCAGGAAAAACTGAAGCTTTCTTT. It specifies CASSIKGGAGKTEAFF. The full variable domain, completed using reference TRBV19 and TRBJ1-1, is DGGITQSPKYLFRKEGQNVTLSCEQNLNHDAMYWYRQDPGQGLRLIYYSQIVNDFQKGDIAEGYSVSREKKESFPLTVTSAQKNPTAFYLCASSIKGGAGKTEAFFGQGTRLTVV.

This clone occurred a few times. This chain connects TRBV6-2 or TRBV6-3 to TRBJ1-2; D is uncertain. The CDR3 sequence is 14 residues long. Germline loops: CDR1 MNHEY, CDR2 SVGEGT. V shed 4 bases and J shed 7 bases, with 16 bases lying between them. The CDR3 sequence is CASSLLMVGRGYTF. The DNA for the CDR3 is TGTGCCAGCAGTTTGTTAATGGTCGGTCGTGGCTACACCTTC.

J is TRBJ2-7 and V is TRBV4-3, with D maybe TRBD2 (5 bases). CDR3 length: 13 amino acids. V lost 4 bases to trimming and J lost 0 bases, with 7 bases between them. Germline lookup yields CDR1 LGHNA and CDR2 YSLEER. DNA for the CDR3: TGCGCCAGCAGCCGAGGGAGCTCCTACGAGCAGTACTTC. This gives the protein CASSRGSSYEQYF.

This clone appeared once. V and J are TRBV7-2 and TRBJ2-1; the match to TRBD2 covers 14 bases. Trimming removed 1 base from V and 4 bases from J; junction bases left unmatched: 9. Germline V CDR1 and CDR2: SGHTA, FQGNSA. The CDR3 extends over 19 amino acids. The CDR3 loop is CASSLVRTSGGSKYNEQFF. The CDR3 bases are TGTGCCAGCAGCTTAGTGCGGACTAGCGGGGGGTCGAAGTACAATGAGCAGTTCTTC.

The V call is TRBV7-6, the J call TRBJ2-5; D uncertain. The ends were cut back, 5 bases at V and 6 bases at J, with 16 bases in the middle. Germline CDR1 SGHVS, CDR2 FNYEAQ. CDR3 length equals 14 residues. CDR3 DNA: TGTGCCAGCAGCCCCCTAGGCAGTGGAAAGACCCAGTACTTC. This sequence encodes CASSPLGSGKTQYF.